A selection of T cell receptor beta chains follows, all from one sample in a study of T cells in Graves' hyperthyroidism and ophthalmopathy. TCRdb redid the calling of the multiplex PCR reads with MiXCR, one entry per CDR3 protein. The sample holds approximately 600,000 distinct CDR3 sequences, less than 25% seen once. Sequencing input: blood. The origin of the receptors is a man aged 30 to 39 with Graves' ophthalmopathy. CDR3s include the opening cysteine and the closing phenylalanine or tryptophan. Each record gives: D gene, J gene, V gene, CDR3 protein. A D gene is named only where the DNA matches it firmly.

.	TRBJ2-2	TRBV30	CAWSPPVGPNTGELFF
TRBD2	TRBJ2-1	TRBV19	CASSMGLAANLNEQFF
.	TRBJ1-2	TRBV3-1	CASSQPGPYGYTF
TRBD1	TRBJ1-5	TRBV5-5	CASSLSGQRNQPQHF
.	TRBJ2-7	TRBV5-1	CASSLVSRAYEQYF
.	TRBJ2-3	TRBV7-2	CASSSPPGDTDTQYF
.	TRBJ2-3	TRBV5-1	CASSPPQGGSTDTQYF
TRBD2	TRBJ2-7	TRBV3-1	CASSQEVGVAGGYEQYF
TRBD1	TRBJ2-5	TRBV19	CASSSAGTGEETQYF
.	TRBJ1-1	TRBV20-1	CSANMRNTEAFF
.	TRBJ1-2	TRBV14	CASSQAFLNYGYTF
TRBD2	TRBJ2-5	TRBV7-2	CASSLVWSREGETQYF
TRBD2	TRBJ2-7	TRBV11-2	CASSLGGLAISEQYF
.	TRBJ2-3	TRBV6-9	CASSYRQGSLTDTQYF
.	TRBJ2-2	TRBV11-2	CASSLERTGELFF
TRBD1	TRBJ1-1	TRBV4-2	CASSSRGQYTEAFF
TRBD2	TRBJ2-1	TRBV3-1	CASSQVSGGSNEQFF
TRBD1	TRBJ1-1	TRBV24-1	CATRAGTANTEAFF
TRBD1	TRBJ2-7	TRBV29-1	CSVPGTGGAEQYF
.	TRBJ1-6	TRBV11-2	CASSLFPRQGVPLHF
.	TRBJ2-7	TRBV12-3/TRBV12-4	CASSGHGGLSEQYF
TRBD1	TRBJ2-1	TRBV11-2	CASRLNLDRGRNEQFF
.	TRBJ2-6	TRBV12-3/TRBV12-4	CASRGVSGGANVLTF
.	TRBJ2-7	TRBV20-1	CSAWRTSSYEQYF
.	TRBJ2-5	TRBV2	CASTPGTFTQETQYF
.	TRBJ2-7	TRBV24-1	CATSEGEEQYF
.	TRBJ2-3	TRBV4-2	CASSLLTFSTDTQYF
.	TRBJ1-1	TRBV6-1	CASTGGGTEAFF
.	TRBJ2-5	TRBV20-1	CSADAGRGNQETQYF
.	TRBJ1-5	TRBV7-6	CASSAHPSQPQHF
.	TRBJ1-5	TRBV30	CAWSVGASSNQPQHF
TRBD2	TRBJ2-3	TRBV7-2	CASSPTSGRADTQYF
TRBD2	TRBJ2-5	TRBV6-2/TRBV6-3	CASSYPTGTSILQETQYF
TRBD2	TRBJ2-3	TRBV6-1	CASSSSAAERGSTDTQYF
.	TRBJ2-3	TRBV6-1	CASSFTASTDTQYF
.	TRBJ2-3	TRBV6-1	CASSRFGDSADTQYF
.	TRBJ1-1	TRBV2	CASSEEQPTEAFF
TRBD2	TRBJ2-7	TRBV19	CASSMGLAGVYEQYF
TRBD2	TRBJ2-5	TRBV20-1	CSANPPGRSAKTQYF
TRBD1	TRBJ2-3	TRBV11-2	CASSPDRTGPTDTQYF
TRBD2	TRBJ2-2	TRBV6-1	CATTSQRERNTGELFF
TRBD1	TRBJ1-1	TRBV29-1	CSVRGRGTEAFF
.	TRBJ2-2	TRBV24-1	CATVERDTGELFF
TRBD2	TRBJ2-7	TRBV7-9	CASSSLIAGEGSYEQYF
.	TRBJ1-5	TRBV27	CASRTANQPQHF
.	TRBJ2-1	TRBV7-3	CASSLVGSLYNEQFF
TRBD2	TRBJ2-7	TRBV7-2	CASSPTSGRTYEQYF
TRBD1	TRBJ1-1	TRBV7-9	CASTQGVNTEAFF
.	TRBJ1-1	TRBV5-1	CASSLRGEIMNTEAFF
TRBD2	TRBJ2-1	TRBV18	CASSPSIGGSYNEQFF
.	TRBJ2-7	TRBV13	CASSLGGEVTEQYF
.	TRBJ2-7	TRBV5-6	CASNPGDSHYEQYF
.	TRBJ2-1	TRBV6-2/TRBV6-3	CASTYLSGQWSNEQFF
.	TRBJ2-3	TRBV6-2/TRBV6-3	CASREGSQGITDTQYF
TRBD1	TRBJ1-4	TRBV5-5	CASSLGTGDEKLFF
.	TRBJ1-1	TRBV28	CASSLPPRGHTEAFF
.	TRBJ2-5	TRBV7-9	CASSDLDGEETQYF